The clone carrying this TCR beta chain was seen many times. Antigen unknown. These data come from a study of T cells after yellow fever vaccination. At the level of the study: Low-cell-number fractions underwent preparation using SMART-Seq v4 Ultra Low Input. General study points: Though it reached lower strength, the secondary response hit its peak faster, day 5 versus 15. Clones that expanded after primary vaccination mostly reappeared after the booster (approximately 96% CD4, roughly 90% CD8). Contaminants from the bulk population, in the form of abundant clonotypes, could be found in FACS-sorted repertoires.

The CDR3 totals 12 residues. Germline-derived CDR1 and CDR2 are SGHTA and FQGNSA. With 6 bases removed from V and 9 bases from J, the gap between germline ends came to 14 bases. Using its own MiXCR run on the 5' RACE reads, TCRdb lists one record per CDR3 protein. The data hold more than 120,000 distinct CDR3 sequences, with over 7% observed a single time. Sequencing was performed on CD4+ T cells sorted from PBMCs, taken 5 days after the yellow fever booster vaccination. The sequence came from a man between 25 and 39 years old who received the YFV17D yellow fever vaccine. The V and J genes are TRBV7-2 and TRBJ1-1; D might be TRBD1 (5 bases). The CDR3 nucleotides read TGTGCCAGCAGACTATCGGGACCTAAAGCTTTCTTT. The encoded protein is CASRLSGPKAFF.